This T cell receptor beta chain was recovered during a study of T-cell memory formation after mild COVID-19. Trimming left V 3 bases short and J 0 bases short, with 11 bases between. Germline assignment: CDR1 MGHRA and CDR2 YSYEKL. The CDR3 sequence is 15 residues long. TCRdb re-derived calls from the 5' RACE reads in MiXCR, one entry per CDR3 protein. Of some 160,000 distinct CDR3 sequences listed, roughly 28% were seen once; the top ten hold approximately 12%. Findings of the study overall: Second-wave clones reaching peak frequency on day 37 lacked confirmed SARS-CoV-2 specificity. Clones which contracted sat mainly in CM and EM if CD4+, and in EMRA if CD8+.

Only a few counts were recorded for this clonotype. Its antigen is currently unknown. The source of this sequence is an adult woman who had mild COVID-19 (a few samples of this study predate the infection). Cell type and time point are not known. The sample was PBMCs or a T cell subset sorted from them (not recorded which). The chain combines TRBV4-1 with TRBJ1-2; D perhaps matches TRBD1 (6 bases). CDR3 protein: CASSHPQGSNYGYTF. The CDR3 DNA is TGCGCCAGCAGCCATCCACAGGGTTCTAACTATGGCTACACCTTC.